The rows below give T cell receptor beta chains drawn from one sample of a study of cytomegalovirus exposure and HLA in healthy donors. Sequenced by immunoSEQ multiplex PCR; TCRdb stores in-frame clones only, minus some. The profile shows roughly 170,000 clones, 82% of them singletons. Sequencing was performed on PBMCs. The receptors stem from a male donor in good health and CMV-seronegative. CDR3s include the opening cysteine and the closing phenylalanine or tryptophan. D genes are given only for firm matches. For some rows the clone size is stated as once, few or many, or as a class when expanded; others skip it.

D	length	V	size	J	DNA	CDR3
NA	14	TRBV28	once	TRBJ1-2	TGTGCCAGCAGTTCCGGACAGAATTACTATGGCTACACCTTC	CASSSGQNYYGYTF
NA	15	TRBV5-4	few	TRBJ2-2	TGTGCCAGCAGCTTGGGGTTAGCATCACCCGGGGAGCTGTTTTTT	CASSLGLASPGELFF
TRBD1	17	TRBV27	NA	TRBJ1-6	TGTGCCAGCAGTTCCCGGGACAGGGCCTCGCGGAGTTCACCCCTCCACTTT	CASSSRDRASRSSPLHF
TRBD1	16	TRBV7-2	NA	TRBJ2-7	TGTGCCAGCAGCTTAAGACGGGACAGGGGTGGGTACGAGCAGTACTTC	CASSLRRDRGGYEQYF
NA	19	TRBV11-2	NA	TRBJ2-1	TGTGCCAGCAGCTTAGGTAGGAGGAGAGATCCGTGGTCTACCAATGAGCAGTTCTTC	CASSLGRRRDPWSTNEQFF
TRBD1	16	TRBV9	NA	TRBJ2-3	TGTGCCAGCAGTGATAACGTACAGGGGGATCTAAATACGCAGTATTTT	CASSDNVQGDLNTQYF
TRBD2	16	TRBV9	NA	TRBJ2-1	TGTGCCAGCAGCCCCTGGACTAGCGGGGCGGGGAGTGGGCAGTTCTTC	CASSPWTSGAGSGQFF
TRBD2	16	TRBV2	NA	TRBJ2-1	TGTGCCAGCAGCACATTGGGACTAGCGGGGCTGAATGAGCAGTTCTTC	CASSTLGLAGLNEQFF
TRBD1	15	TRBV4-2	NA	TRBJ1-1	TGTGCCAGCAGCCAAGTTGTCAGGGGGGACACTGAAGCTTTCTTT	CASSQVVRGDTEAFF
TRBD2	17	TRBV13	NA	TRBJ2-2	TGTGCCAGCAGGCTCCCGCTAGCGGGAGTAGGGACCGGGGAGCTGTTTTTT	CASRLPLAGVGTGELFF
TRBD1	18	TRBV6-1	NA	TRBJ1-1	TGTGCCAGCAGTGACCTGGGACAGTGGGGCCTTCTTGACACTGAAGCTTTCTTT	CASSDLGQWGLLDTEAFF
NA	11	TRBV6-1	NA	TRBJ2-5	TGTGCCAGCAGTGGAACTTCCGGGCAGTACTTC	CASSGTSGQYF
TRBD2	17	TRBV9	NA	TRBJ2-3	TGTGCCAGCAGCGTAGGACTAGCGGGGGCGGTTACAGATACGCAGTATTTT	CASSVGLAGAVTDTQYF
NA	12	TRBV11-2	NA	TRBJ2-2	TGTGCCAGCACCCCCCCCCGTCCGGAGCTGTTTTTT	CASTPPRPELFF
NA	15	TRBV6-1	NA	TRBJ1-5	TGTGCCAGCACTGAACAGGCGATTAGCAATCAGCCCCAGCATTTT	CASTEQAISNQPQHF
NA	14	TRBV27	NA	TRBJ2-2	TGTGCCAGCAGTGGGACTGGAAGTCCCGGGGAGCTGTTTTTT	CASSGTGSPGELFF
TRBD1	16	TRBV29-1	NA	TRBJ1-5	TGCAGCGTTGAGGGGACAGGAGATTCCTACAATCAGCCCCAGCATTTT	CSVEGTGDSYNQPQHF
NA	17	TRBV30	NA	TRBJ2-1	TGTGCCTGGAGTGTACTTGGGCTAGCTCGCCCATACAATGAGCAGTTCTTC	CAWSVLGLARPYNEQFF
NA	15	TRBV29-1	few	TRBJ2-3	TGCAGCGTCCCACAAAGCCTGCGGGCGACAGATACGCAGTATTTT	CSVPQSLRATDTQYF
NA	14	TRBV30	NA	TRBJ2-7	TGTGCCTGGACCCGGTTGGGGCCCTCCTACGAGCAGTACTTC	CAWTRLGPSYEQYF
NA	14	TRBV15	NA	TRBJ2-4	TGTGCCACCAGCAGAGATTACTCGGTCGACATTCAGTACTTC	CATSRDYSVDIQYF
TRBD1	14	TRBV6-1	once	TRBJ2-7	TGTGCCAGCAGTGCTGGGACAGTAGGGTACGAGCAGTACTTC	CASSAGTVGYEQYF
TRBD2	16	TRBV7-8	NA	TRBJ2-5	TGTGCCAGCAGCTTAGGGGGCGGGAGTTCTAAGGAGACCCAGTACTTC	CASSLGGGSSKETQYF
NA	17	TRBV9	NA	TRBJ2-6	TGTGCCAGCAGCCCCCACATTGGTAGCACTGGGGCCAACGTCCTGACTTTC	CASSPHIGSTGANVLTF
NA	18	TRBV5-6	NA	TRBJ1-4	TGTGCCAGCAGCTTTTGGGCCTACCAAACGGCGGGGAATGAAAAACTGTTTTTT	CASSFWAYQTAGNEKLFF
TRBD2	15	TRBV27	NA	TRBJ2-5	TGTGCCAGCAGTTACGGGACTAGCGGGAAAGAGACCCAGTACTTC	CASSYGTSGKETQYF
TRBD1	15	TRBV19	NA	TRBJ2-7	TGTGCCAGTACCCCCGGACAGGGCACAGCCTACGAGCAGTACTTC	CASTPGQGTAYEQYF
NA	17	TRBV4-2	NA	TRBJ1-2	TGTGCCAGCAGCCAAGACAGTCTGGCCAGGGCGGACTATGGCTACACCTTC	CASSQDSLARADYGYTF
NA	13	TRBV29-1	NA	TRBJ2-3	TGCAGCGTAGGGACGGGACATAGGGTTACGCAGTATTTT	CSVGTGHRVTQYF
TRBD1	15	TRBV19	NA	TRBJ2-3	TGTGCCAGTAACGGGACAGGGGGCATGTCAGATACGCAGTATTTT	CASNGTGGMSDTQYF
TRBD2	16	TRBV4-1	NA	TRBJ2-5	TGCGCCAGCAGCCAAGATAGCGATAGCGGGGTTGAGACCCAGTACTTC	CASSQDSDSGVETQYF
TRBD1	17	TRBV12-5	NA	TRBJ1-2	TGTGCTAGTGGTTTGGTATCCGGGACAGGGACTTTCTATGGCTACACCTTC	CASGLVSGTGTFYGYTF
NA	13	TRBV18	NA	TRBJ2-3	TGTGCCAGCTCACTTAGTAGCACAGATACGCAGTATTTT	CASSLSSTDTQYF
TRBD2	13	TRBV29-1	once	TRBJ2-7	TGCAGCGTGGCCCGGGCTAGCGGGGGCGAGCAGTACTTC	CSVARASGGEQYF
NA	14	TRBV7-6	NA	TRBJ1-3	TGTGCCAGCAGCCCCCACGGCTCTGGAAACACCATATATTTT	CASSPHGSGNTIYF
TRBD1	15	TRBV4-1	NA	TRBJ1-2	TGCGCCAGCAGCCAACGACAGGGCACGAGCTATGGCTACACCTTC	CASSQRQGTSYGYTF
NA	13	TRBV2	NA	TRBJ1-1	TGTGCCAACAAACAGCACATGAACACTGAAGCTTTCTTT	CANKQHMNTEAFF
NA	12	TRBV6-1	NA	TRBJ1-1	TGTGCCACCAGTCGGCGGGGCGCTGAAGCTTTCTTT	CATSRRGAEAFF
TRBD1	15	TRBV5-1	NA	TRBJ1-2	TGCGCCAGCAGCTTGGCCCGGCAGGGGGCTGATGGCTACACCTTC	CASSLARQGADGYTF
NA	12	TRBV10-2	NA	TRBJ2-7	TGCGCCAGCAGTGAGGCTAGCTTCGAGCAGTGCTTC	CASSEASFEQCF
NA	18	TRBV7-6	NA	TRBJ2-3	TGTGCCAGCAGCTTATTCCTCTCGCAGATCGTAGGGAGAGATACGCAGTATTTT	CASSLFLSQIVGRDTQYF
TRBD1	16	TRBV13	NA	TRBJ2-7	TGTGCCAGCAGCCAGGGGACAGACCTACGCTCCTACGAGCAGTACTTC	CASSQGTDLRSYEQYF
NA	15	TRBV6-1	NA	TRBJ1-4	TGTGCCAGCACCGGTGTTCCGGGGGGTAATGAAAAACTGTTTTTT	CASTGVPGGNEKLFF
NA	11	TRBV15	NA	TRBJ2-1	TGTGCCACCAGCGTGGGCGTGGAGCAGTTCTTC	CATSVGVEQFF
TRBD2	16	TRBV11-3	few	TRBJ2-1	TGTGCCAGCAGCCCCGGGACTAGCGGATCCTACAATGAGCAGTTCTTC	CASSPGTSGSYNEQFF
TRBD1	16	TRBV27	NA	TRBJ1-2	TGTGCCAGCACCTTAGACTACAGACAGGGGCAGGGAGGCTACACCTTC	CASTLDYRQGQGGYTF
TRBD2	15	TRBV29-1	NA	TRBJ2-7	TGCAGCGTCGCAGGCCGACTAGCGGGAGTCTACGAGCAGTACTTC	CSVAGRLAGVYEQYF
NA	16	TRBV7-6	NA	TRBJ2-2	TGTGCCAGCTCCCTGGACAGAATCGCGAACACCGGGGAGCTGTTTTTT	CASSLDRIANTGELFF
NA	13	TRBV5-1	NA	TRBJ1-5	TGCGCCAGCAGCTTGGGAGGTAAAGAGCCCCAGCATTTT	CASSLGGKEPQHF
NA	13	TRBV5-1	NA	TRBJ1-4	TGCGCCAGCAGCTCAGGGGTTAATGAAAAACTGTTTTTT	CASSSGVNEKLFF
NA	13	TRBV7-9	NA	TRBJ1-1	TGTGCCAGCAGCTTCAGGGGAAACACTGAAGCTTTCTTT	CASSFRGNTEAFF
NA	16	TRBV7-9	NA	TRBJ1-1	TGTGCCAGCAGCTTTATCGGGAGGGCGTGGGGCACTGAAGCTTTCTTT	CASSFIGRAWGTEAFF
TRBD1	16	TRBV7-3	NA	TRBJ2-5	TGTGCCAGCAGACGCGGTCAGACAGGGGGCGGCGAGACCCAGTACTTC	CASRRGQTGGGETQYF
TRBD1	14	TRBV10-1	NA	TRBJ2-5	TGCGCCAGCAGCCCGGGACAGGTTGTAGAGACCCAGTACTTC	CASSPGQVVETQYF
NA	15	TRBV19	NA	TRBJ1-1	TGTGCCAGTAGTATTGCCCTACAGGGTTACACTGAAGCTTTCTTT	CASSIALQGYTEAFF